Following are 8 T cell receptor beta chains from one sample sequenced in a study of blood T cell repertoires in COVID-19. The assay was immunoSEQ multiplex PCR, and TCRdb's table has in-frame clones only and misses some. Among 200,000 to 250,000 clones listed, approximately 85% were seen once. The sample was peripheral blood. The receptors here all came from a woman in her 70s with COVID-19, enrolled during active disease.

The rearrangement uses TRBV7-3 and TRBJ1-1; no reliable D call. This CDR3 has 14 residues. Per germline, CDR1 SGHTA and CDR2 FQGTGA. Trimming removed 2 bases from V and 5 bases from J, with 12 bases in between. The CDR3 loop is CASSLGPSGTEAFF. CDR3 bases: TGTGCCAGCAGCTTAGGACCAAGCGGAACTGAAGCTTTCTTT.

The rearrangement joins TRBV9 to TRBJ1-3; a weak D match, TRBD1 (6 bases). Germline lookup yields CDR1 SGDLS and CDR2 YYNGEE. Trimming removed 5 bases from V and 0 bases from J, with 18 bases in between. The CDR3 contains 17 residues. Here the CDR3 DNA reads TGTGCCAGCAGTCAAGGACAGCCAAGGATCTCTGGAAACACCATATATTTT. Its translation is CASSQGQPRISGNTIYF.

Only a few counts were recorded for this clone. This chain joins TRBV3-1 (or the pseudogene TRBV3-2) and TRBJ1-2, with D possibly being TRBD1 (5 bases). V lost 2 bases to trimming and J lost 4 bases, with 11 bases between them. The CDR3 is 14 residues long. The germline V gene has CDR1 LGHDT and CDR2 YNNKEL (reference sequence). This CDR3 reads CASSQRRQGYGYTF. The CDR3 coding sequence is TGTGCCAGCAGCCAAAGACGGCAGGGCTATGGCTACACCTTC.

The chain uses TRBV5-6 and TRBJ1-5, with TRBD1 matching over 8 bases. The junction had 2 bases not matched to a gene; V was cut back by 4 bases and J by 5 bases. CDR3 length equals 13 residues. Germline V gene data show CDR1 as SGHDT and CDR2 as YYEEEE. The CDR3 region is CASSQTGDQPQHF. CDR3 bases: TGTGCCAGCAGCCAGACAGGGGATCAGCCCCAGCATTTT.

This clone was counted once. V is TRBV12-3 or TRBV12-4 and J is TRBJ2-7, with D perhaps matching TRBD1 (5 bases). V lost 6 bases to trimming and J lost 2 bases, with 11 bases between them. The CDR3 is 13 residues long. The CDR3, as DNA: TGTGCCAGCAGGCCGACAGCCACCTACGAGCAGTACTTC. Translation: CASRPTATYEQYF.

This clone has a single count. V usage is TRBV7-2 and J usage is TRBJ1-1; D gene unclear. This CDR3 region has 15 residues. Trimming pared 5 bases from V and 4 bases from J, leaving 17 bases between. Germline CDR1 is SGHTA and CDR2 is FQGNSA. The CDR3, as DNA: TGTGCCAGCAGCCAAGTTGGTATCGGCGGCACTGAAGCTTTCTTT. Encoded protein: CASSQVGIGGTEAFF.

This clone was seen just once. This chain connects TRBV3-1 (or the pseudogene TRBV3-2) to TRBJ1-6, with unresolved D. V was trimmed by 1 base and J by 3 bases, leaving 10 bases between them. Germline values: CDR1 LGHDT, CDR2 YNNKEL (reference sequence). The CDR3 has 16 residues. In DNA form, the CDR3 reads TGTGCCAGCAGCCAAGCTGGTCTACTCTATAATTCACCCCTCCACTTT. This codes for CASSQAGLLYNSPLHF.

V is TRBV30 and J is TRBJ1-2; D unresolved. The CDR3 contains 12 residues. Per the germline V gene, CDR1 is GTSNPN and CDR2 is SVGIG (reference sequence). V gave up 4 bases and J gave up 4 bases, with 10 bases separating them. CDR3 region: CAWNRGFYGYTF. The CDR3 DNA reads TGTGCCTGGAATCGGGGATTCTATGGCTACACCTTC.